This T cell receptor beta chain was sequenced during a study of glioma-infiltrating T cells. Regarding the study as a whole: Very few CDR3 sequences were shared between tissue and blood. Tissue-blood divergence was below expectation in non-neoplastic patients, above in gliomas.

This clonotype appeared once. Its target is not known. Germline and junction disagree at one end, which may indicate a read error. Using RNA template, CDR3s of TCR alpha and beta were amplified with iRepertoire arm-PCR. For one-step reverse transcription and amplification, 100-400 ng of tissue mRNA or PBMC total RNA was used. One entry per CDR3 protein results from TCRdb running MiXCR on the multiplex PCR reads. The sample holds tens of thousands of distinct CDR3 sequences, approximately 39% seen once. The CDR3 runs 16 residues. CDR1 and CDR2 from the germline V gene are KGHSH and LQKENI. This sequence was found in a human donor with low-grade glioma or glioblastoma, undergoing nonglioma brain surgery, or in good health (not recorded which). Sequenced: glioma tissue, nonneoplastic brain tissue, or PBMCs (not recorded which). This chain connects TRBV18 to TRBJ2-1; maybe TRBD2 (5 bases). CDR3 DNA: TGTGCCGGCTCACCACCGCTTGCGACTACCTACAATGAGCAGTTCTTC. It codes for CAGSPPLATTYNEQFF.